The 20 T cell receptor beta chains given below trace back to one sample, sequenced in a study of blood T cell repertoires in COVID-19. Some clones are missing from TCRdb's copy, which holds only in-frame ones; the method was immunoSEQ multiplex PCR. The sample gives approximately 82,000 clones, around 83% of which show up once; 35% to 40% is in the top ten. The sequenced sample was peripheral blood. The receptor source for this set is a woman in her 70s with acute or convalescent COVID-19.

The chain employs TRBV19 and TRBJ2-5, with 13 positions matching TRBD2. The CDR3 covers 17 residues. The germline gives CDR1 LNHDA, CDR2 SQIVND (reference sequence). The V segment lost 0 bases and the J segment 3 bases; nucleotides outside the gene matches: 4. CDR3 in DNA: TGTGCCAGTAGTATAGAAACCGGGACTAGCGGGAAAGAGACCCAGTACTTC. Its protein is CASSIETGTSGKETQYF. The full variable domain, rest sourced from reference TRBV19 and TRBJ2-5, is DGGITQSPKYLFRKEGQNVTLSCEQNLNHDAMYWYRQDPGQGLRLIYYSQIVNDFQKGDIAEGYSVSREKKESFPLTVTSAQKNPTAFYLCASSIETGTSGKETQYFGPGTRLLVL.

The CDR3 DNA reads as TGCGCCAGCAGCCCGGGATCTTCAGGGGGGAGAGGCGAGCAGTACTTC. Protein: CASSPGSSGGRGEQYF. This sequence joins TRBV5-1 and TRBJ2-7, with D possibly TRBD1 on 7 matching bases. The CDR3 covers 16 residues. The V gene lost 4 bases and the J gene lost 6 bases, with 23 bases spanning the gap. Germline CDR1 is SGHRS and CDR2 is YFSETQ.

The chain carries TRBV7-8 and TRBJ2-1; D ambiguous. There are 12 residues in the CDR3. From germline, CDR1 is SGHVS and CDR2 FQNEAQ. V dropped 5 bases and J dropped 7 bases, with 9 bases sitting between them. CDR3 amino acids: CASSVGLNEQFF. CDR3 in DNA: TGTGCCAGCAGCGTGGGCCTGAATGAGCAGTTCTTC.

The chain is built from TRBV5-1 and TRBJ1-1; TRBD1 matches at 9 bases. Germline CDR1 and CDR2: SGHRS and YFSETQ. Trimming removed 2 bases from V and 5 bases from J; junction bases left unmatched: 4. CDR3 length: 14 residues. Here the CDR3 reads CASSLQGAGTEAFF. CDR3 DNA sequence: TGCGCCAGCAGCTTACAGGGGGCGGGGACTGAAGCTTTCTTT.

The chain has TRBV6-4 and TRBJ2-3, with TRBD1 matching over 7 bases. The J segment lost 4 bases and the V segment lost 8 bases, leaving 9 bases of the junction unmatched. CDR3 size: 14 residues. Germline CDR1 reads MRHNA; CDR2 reads SNTAGT. The CDR3 sequence: CASAKGAGSDTQYF. CDR3 nucleotides: TGTGCCAGCGCTAAGGGGGCGGGCTCAGATACGCAGTATTTT.

The genes are TRBV9 and TRBJ2-7; possibly TRBD2 for D (6 bases). Per germline, CDR1 SGDLS and CDR2 YYNGEE. V gave up 0 bases and J gave up 2 bases, with 9 bases separating them. The CDR3 covers 14 residues. CDR3 loop: CASSVAGVPYEQYF. DNA for the CDR3: TGTGCCAGCAGCGTAGCGGGAGTCCCCTACGAGCAGTACTTC.

This sequence joins TRBV5-4 and TRBJ2-1; D ambiguous. This CDR3 comprises 15 residues. The V gene lost 4 bases and the J gene lost 6 bases, with 17 bases spanning the gap. Germline V gene lookup returns CDR1 SGHNT and CDR2 YYREEE (reference sequence). The CDR3 DNA reads TGTGCCAGCAGCAACAAAGGCAGTAGCCGCAATGAGCAGTTCTTC. Its translation: CASSNKGSSRNEQFF.

The chain employs TRBV6-6 and TRBJ1-5, with D possibly TRBD1 on 5 matching bases. The CDR3 has 15 residues. Germline CDR1 MNHNY, CDR2 SVGAGI (reference sequence). V lost 6 bases and J 2 bases, leaving 14 bases between the germline ends. The CDR3 sequence is CASRESGGGNQPQHF. For the CDR3, the DNA is TGTGCCAGCAGGGAAAGCGGGGGAGGCAATCAGCCCCAGCATTTT.

V usage is TRBV18 and J usage is TRBJ2-5; TRBD1 matches at 7 bases. The germline V gene encodes CDR1 KGHSH and CDR2 LQKENI. The CDR3 loop spans 13 amino acids. V shed 5 bases and J 1 base; nucleotides not matched to a gene: 1. CDR3 amino acids: CASSRQGQETQYF. The CDR3 DNA sequence: TGTGCCAGCTCAAGACAGGGCCAAGAGACCCAGTACTTC.

The V and J genes are TRBV10-1 and TRBJ1-1; TRBD1 matches at 8 bases. After removal of 4 bases from V and 0 bases from J, the junction contained 1 base not matched to a gene. The CDR3 length is 14 residues. Germline V gives CDR1 WNHNN, CDR2 SYGVQD (reference sequence). CDR3 sequence: CASSVDRVNTEAFF. DNA for the CDR3: TGCGCCAGCAGTGTGGACAGGGTGAACACTGAAGCTTTCTTT.

The chain uses TRBV7-9 and TRBJ1-4; TRBD1 aligns across 8 bases. V gave up 5 bases and J gave up 7 bases; unmatched junction bases: 9. The germline V gene encodes CDR1 SEHNR and CDR2 FQNEAQ (reference sequence). The CDR3 is 15 residues long. CDR3 nucleotides: TGTGCCAGCAGCCCAACCGCAGGGGGCTTTGAAAAACTGTTTTTT. Translation gives CASSPTAGGFEKLFF.

The gene calls are TRBV2 and TRBJ2-1; the D gene is possibly TRBD2 (5 bases). Trimming cost V 6 bases and J 4 bases, with 10 bases left between them. CDR3 size: 13 residues. Germline V lookup: CDR1 SNHLY, CDR2 FYNNEI. The CDR3 DNA is TGTGCCAGCAGAGGCGGGTTATACAATGAGCAGTTCTTC. Amino acid sequence: CASRGGLYNEQFF.

The chain links TRBV2 to TRBJ1-6; 7 bases agree with TRBD1. The ends lost 8 bases at V and 9 bases at J; junction bases unmatched: 10. CDR1 is SNHLY, CDR2 FYNNEI, per germline. CDR3 length: 14 residues. The CDR3 region has the DNA TGTGCCAGCGGGGGTCAGGACAGGTTTTCACCCCTCCACTTT. Its protein product is CASGGQDRFSPLHF.

This rearrangement joins TRBV28 to TRBJ1-4, with TRBD1 as a possible D gene (6 bases). Germline lookup yields CDR1 MDHEN and CDR2 SYDVKM. The V end lost 8 bases, the J end lost 8 bases, and 12 bases lay between the germline ends. The CDR3 is made up of 12 amino acids. CDR3 residues: CASAGVAEKLFF. CDR3 coding DNA: TGTGCCAGCGCAGGGGTGGCAGAAAAACTGTTTTTT.

The chain links TRBV6-5 to TRBJ1-1, with 9 bases identical to TRBD1. Germline assignment: CDR1 MNHEY and CDR2 SVGAGI. This CDR3 is 15 amino acids long. The trim removed 7 bases at V and 5 bases at J, leaving 11 bases unmatched. In nucleotides, the CDR3 is TGTGCCAGCACCGAAACCCCGACAGGGGGGACTGAAGCTTTCTTT. As protein: CASTETPTGGTEAFF.

V gene TRBV7-3 combines with J gene TRBJ2-1; D uncertain. This CDR3 region has 15 residues. V was cut by 0 bases and J by 7 bases, with 13 bases left in between. Germline CDR1 is SGHTA and CDR2 is FQGTGA. The CDR3 sequence: CASSLTVSSANEQFF. The CDR3 DNA sequence: TGTGCCAGCAGCTTAACGGTTAGCAGCGCAAATGAGCAGTTCTTC. The complete variable domain, with remaining parts taken from reference TRBV7-3 and TRBJ2-1, reads GAGVSQTPSNKVTEKGKYVELRCDPISGHTALYWYRQSLGQGPEFLIYFQGTGAADDSGLPNDRFFAVRPEGSVSTLKIQRTERGDSAVYLCASSLTVSSANEQFFGPGTRLTVL.

The chain is built from TRBV2 and TRBJ2-3; D is unresolved. The CDR3 consists of 16 residues. CDR1 is SNHLY, CDR2 FYNNEI, per germline. Trimming removed 8 bases from V and 0 bases from J, with 18 bases in between. CDR3 residues: CASFTPELYSTDTQYF. The CDR3, as DNA: TGTGCCAGCTTCACTCCTGAATTATATAGCACAGATACGCAGTATTTT. Full variable domain (missing parts from reference TRBV2 and TRBJ2-3): EPEVTQTPSHQVTQMGQEVILRCVPISNHLYFYWYRQILGQKVEFLVSFYNNEISEKSEIFDDQFSVERPDGSNFTLKIRSTKLEDSAMYFCASFTPELYSTDTQYFGPGTRLTVL.

V usage is TRBV7-3 and J usage is TRBJ2-2; D ambiguous. This CDR3 contains 15 residues. Trimming removed 2 bases from V and 3 bases from J, with 10 bases in between. Germline lookup yields CDR1 SGHTA and CDR2 FQGTGA. DNA for the CDR3: TGTGCCAGCAGCTTAGGCGGTCAGTACACCGGGGAGCTGTTTTTT. Its protein is CASSLGGQYTGELFF. Complete variable domain (other parts from reference TRBV7-3 and TRBJ2-2): GAGVSQTPSNKVTEKGKYVELRCDPISGHTALYWYRQSLGQGPEFLIYFQGTGAADDSGLPNDRFFAVRPEGSVSTLKIQRTERGDSAVYLCASSLGGQYTGELFFGEGSRLTVL.

The CDR3 DNA is TGCAGCGTTGACCAGGGAAGGGATACGCAGTATTTT. This translates into CSVDQGRDTQYF. The chain is built from TRBV29-1 and TRBJ2-3; tentatively, D is TRBD1 (5 bases). Germline CDR1 is SQVTM and CDR2 is ANQGSEA. Trimming took 3 bases from V and 6 from J, leaving 10 bases between them. The CDR3 loop spans 12 amino acids.

The chain has TRBV3-1 (or the pseudogene TRBV3-2) and TRBJ1-1; D gene uncertain. V lost 2 bases and J lost 1, with 8 bases in between. Looked up from germline, CDR1 is LGHDT and CDR2 is YNNKEL (reference sequence). This CDR3 has 14 residues. This CDR3 is CASSQLGGNTEAFF. The CDR3 DNA reads as TGTGCCAGCAGCCAACTGGGAGGGAACACTGAAGCTTTCTTT.